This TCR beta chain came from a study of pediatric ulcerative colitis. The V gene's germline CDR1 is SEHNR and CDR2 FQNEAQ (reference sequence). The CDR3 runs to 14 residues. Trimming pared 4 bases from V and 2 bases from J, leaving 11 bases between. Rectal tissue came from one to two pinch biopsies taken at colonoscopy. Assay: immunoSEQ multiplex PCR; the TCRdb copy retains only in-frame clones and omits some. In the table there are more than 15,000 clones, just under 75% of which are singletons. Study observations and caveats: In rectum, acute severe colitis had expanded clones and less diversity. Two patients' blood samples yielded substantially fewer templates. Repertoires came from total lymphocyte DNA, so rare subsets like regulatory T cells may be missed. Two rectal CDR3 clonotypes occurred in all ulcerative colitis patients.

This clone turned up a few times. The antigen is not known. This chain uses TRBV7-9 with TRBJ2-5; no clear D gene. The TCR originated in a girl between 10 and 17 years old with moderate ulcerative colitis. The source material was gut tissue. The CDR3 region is CASSSRKLQETQYF. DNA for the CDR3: TGTGCCAGCAGCTCGAGAAAGTTACAAGAGACCCAGTACTTC. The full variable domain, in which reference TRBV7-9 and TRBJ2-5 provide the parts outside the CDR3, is DTGVSQNPRHKITKRGQNVTFRCDPISEHNRLYWYRQTLGQGPEFLTYFQNEAQLEKSRLLSDRFSAERPKGSFSTLEIQRTEQGDSAMYLCASSSRKLQETQYFGPGTRLLVL.